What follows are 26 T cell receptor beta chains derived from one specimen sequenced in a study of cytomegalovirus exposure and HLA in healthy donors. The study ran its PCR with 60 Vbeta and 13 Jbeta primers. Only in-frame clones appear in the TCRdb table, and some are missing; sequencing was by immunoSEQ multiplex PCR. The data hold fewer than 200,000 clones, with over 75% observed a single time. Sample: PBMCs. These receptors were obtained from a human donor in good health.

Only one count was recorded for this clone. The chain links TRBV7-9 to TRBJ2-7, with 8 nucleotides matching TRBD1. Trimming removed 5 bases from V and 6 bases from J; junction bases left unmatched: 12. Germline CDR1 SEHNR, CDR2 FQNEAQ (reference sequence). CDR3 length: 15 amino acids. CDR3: CASSTNPGTGSEQYF. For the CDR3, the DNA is TGTGCCAGCAGCACAAATCCCGGGACAGGCAGCGAGCAGTACTTC.

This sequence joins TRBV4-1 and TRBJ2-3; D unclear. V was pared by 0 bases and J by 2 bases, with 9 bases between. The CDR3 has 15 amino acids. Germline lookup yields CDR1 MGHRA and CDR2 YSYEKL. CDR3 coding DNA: TGCGCCAGCAGCCAAGAACTCGCGGCCACAGATACGCAGTATTTT. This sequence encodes CASSQELAATDTQYF.

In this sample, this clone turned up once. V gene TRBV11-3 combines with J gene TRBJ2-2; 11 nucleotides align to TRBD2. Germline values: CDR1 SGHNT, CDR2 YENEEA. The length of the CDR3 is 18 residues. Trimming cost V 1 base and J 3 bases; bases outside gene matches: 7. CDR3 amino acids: CASSLGLRLAGYTGELFF. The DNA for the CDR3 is TGTGCCAGCAGCTTAGGGCTCCGACTAGCGGGGTACACCGGGGAGCTGTTTTTT.

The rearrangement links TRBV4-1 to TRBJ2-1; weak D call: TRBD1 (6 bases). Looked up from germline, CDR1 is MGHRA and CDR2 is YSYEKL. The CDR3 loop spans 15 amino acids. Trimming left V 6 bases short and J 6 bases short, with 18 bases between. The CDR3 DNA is TGCGCCAGCAGTTCACTGGGGGCAGGGCTCAATGAGCAGTTCTTC. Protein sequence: CASSSLGAGLNEQFF.

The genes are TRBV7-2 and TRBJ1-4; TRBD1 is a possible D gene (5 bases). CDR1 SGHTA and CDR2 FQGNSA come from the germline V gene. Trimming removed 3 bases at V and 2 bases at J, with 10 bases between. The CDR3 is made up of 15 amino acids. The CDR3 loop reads CASSFRATTNEKLFF. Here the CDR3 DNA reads TGTGCCAGCAGCTTCAGGGCTACGACTAATGAAAAACTGTTTTTT. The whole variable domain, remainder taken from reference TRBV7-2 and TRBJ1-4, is GAGVSQSPSNKVTEKGKDVELRCDPISGHTALYWYRQSLGQGLEFLIYFQGNSAPDKSGLPSDRFSAERTGGSVSTLTIQRTQQEDSAVYLCASSFRATTNEKLFFGSGTQLSVL.

CDR3 sequence (DNA): TGTGCCAGCAGCGGACCTATTCGTGACAGTTACTACGAGCAGTACTTC. Residues: CASSGPIRDSYYEQYF. The rearrangement joins TRBV9 to TRBJ2-7; D is perhaps TRBD1 (5 bases). CDR1 SGDLS and CDR2 YYNGEE come from the germline V gene. The CDR3 totals 16 residues. The V end was cut by 3 bases, the J end by 3 bases, with 19 bases between.

CDR3 DNA: TGCGCCAGCACCGGGACGGGTAGCGGAGTATGGAAAGATACGCAGTATTTT. Protein sequence: CASTGTGSGVWKDTQYF. This rearrangement joins TRBV5-1 to TRBJ2-3; a weak D match, TRBD2 (6 bases). Germline V lookup: CDR1 SGHRS, CDR2 YFSETQ. The CDR3 is 17 amino acids. V was trimmed by 6 bases and J by 5 bases, leaving 25 bases between them.

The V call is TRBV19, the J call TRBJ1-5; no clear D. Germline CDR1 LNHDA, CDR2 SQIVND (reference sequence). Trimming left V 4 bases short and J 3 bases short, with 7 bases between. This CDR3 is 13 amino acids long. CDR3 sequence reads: CASSRDHNQPQHF. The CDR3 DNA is TGTGCCAGTAGTAGAGACCACAATCAGCCCCAGCATTTT.

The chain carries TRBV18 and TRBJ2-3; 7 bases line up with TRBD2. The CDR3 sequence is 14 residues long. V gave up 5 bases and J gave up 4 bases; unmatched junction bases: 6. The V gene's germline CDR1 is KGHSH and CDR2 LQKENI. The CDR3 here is CASSSGTKPDTQYF. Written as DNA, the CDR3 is TGTGCCAGCTCATCCGGGACTAAGCCAGATACGCAGTATTTT.

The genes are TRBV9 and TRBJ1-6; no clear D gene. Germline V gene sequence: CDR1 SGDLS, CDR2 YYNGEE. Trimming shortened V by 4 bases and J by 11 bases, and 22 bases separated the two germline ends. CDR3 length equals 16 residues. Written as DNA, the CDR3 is TGTGCCAGCAGCCCCGGGAGGGAGGGCCTACTCACACCCCTCCACTTT. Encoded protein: CASSPGREGLLTPLHF.

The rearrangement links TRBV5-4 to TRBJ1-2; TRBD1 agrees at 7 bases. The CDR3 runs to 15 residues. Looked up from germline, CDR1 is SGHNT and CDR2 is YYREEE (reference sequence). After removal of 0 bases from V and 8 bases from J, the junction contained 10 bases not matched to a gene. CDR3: CASSLDRGERGGYTF. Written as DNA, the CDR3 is TGTGCCAGCAGCTTGGACAGGGGAGAACGGGGAGGCTACACCTTC.

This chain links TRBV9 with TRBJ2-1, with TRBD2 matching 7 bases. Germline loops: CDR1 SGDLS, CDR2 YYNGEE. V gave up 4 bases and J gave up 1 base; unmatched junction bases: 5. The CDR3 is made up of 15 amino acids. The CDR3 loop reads CASSSGGGSYNEQFF. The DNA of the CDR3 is TGTGCCAGCAGCTCTGGGGGGGGTTCCTACAATGAGCAGTTCTTC. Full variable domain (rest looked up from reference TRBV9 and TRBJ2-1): DSGVTQTPKHLITATGQRVTLRCSPRSGDLSVYWYQQSLDQGLQFLIQYYNGEERAKGNILERFSAQQFPDLHSELNLSSLELGDSALYFCASSSGGGSYNEQFFGPGTRLTVL.

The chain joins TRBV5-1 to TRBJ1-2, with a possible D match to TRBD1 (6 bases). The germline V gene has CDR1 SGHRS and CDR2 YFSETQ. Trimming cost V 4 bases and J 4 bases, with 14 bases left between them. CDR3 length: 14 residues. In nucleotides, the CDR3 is TGCGCCAGCAGCCCGGAAGGGGGTCCCTATGGCTACACCTTC. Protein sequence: CASSPEGGPYGYTF. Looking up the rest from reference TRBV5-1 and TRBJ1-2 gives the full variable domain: KAGVTQTPRYLIKTRGQQVTLSCSPISGHRSVSWYQQTPGQGLQFLFEYFSETQRNKGNFPGRFSGRQFSNSRSEMNVSTLELGDSALYLCASSPEGGPYGYTFGSGTRLTVV.

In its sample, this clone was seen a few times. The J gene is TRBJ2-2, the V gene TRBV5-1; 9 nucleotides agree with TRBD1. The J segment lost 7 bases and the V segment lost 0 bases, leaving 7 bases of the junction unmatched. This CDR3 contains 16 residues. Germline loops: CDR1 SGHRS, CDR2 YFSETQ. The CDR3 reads CASSLAVQGAIGELFF. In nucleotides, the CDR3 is TGCGCCAGCAGCTTGGCCGTACAGGGGGCTATCGGGGAGCTGTTTTTT.

The CDR3 region has the DNA TGTGCCAGCAGCCTGCATTCGGGAGGGGAGCAGTACTTC. Translated: CASSLHSGGEQYF. The V and J genes are TRBV7-3 and TRBJ2-7; TRBD2 matches at 8 bases. The germline V gene encodes CDR1 SGHTA and CDR2 FQGTGA. The junction had 7 bases not matched to a gene; V was cut back by 5 bases and J by 7 bases. The CDR3 covers 13 residues. The full variable domain, in which reference TRBV7-3 and TRBJ2-7 provide the parts outside the CDR3, is GAGVSQTPSNKVTEKGKYVELRCDPISGHTALYWYRQSLGQGPEFLIYFQGTGAADDSGLPNDRFFAVRPEGSVSTLKIQRTERGDSAVYLCASSLHSGGEQYFGPGTRLTVT.

The CDR3 nucleotides read TGTGCCAGCAGCTTGGTGGCGGACAGCTCCTACAATGAGCAGTTCTTC. The encoded protein is CASSLVADSSYNEQFF. The chain combines TRBV5-6 with TRBJ2-1, with a weak D call TRBD1 (6 bases). The CDR3 is made up of 16 amino acids. V was clipped by 0 bases and J by 0 bases, with 10 bases between them. The germline CDR1 and CDR2 sequences are SGHDT and YYEEEE.

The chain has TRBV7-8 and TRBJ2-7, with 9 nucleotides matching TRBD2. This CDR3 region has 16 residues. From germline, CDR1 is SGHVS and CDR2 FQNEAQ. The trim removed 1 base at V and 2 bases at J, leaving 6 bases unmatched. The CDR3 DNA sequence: TGTGCCAGCAGCTTAGACTCGGCGGGGGGGCCCTACGAGCAGTACTTC. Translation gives CASSLDSAGGPYEQYF.

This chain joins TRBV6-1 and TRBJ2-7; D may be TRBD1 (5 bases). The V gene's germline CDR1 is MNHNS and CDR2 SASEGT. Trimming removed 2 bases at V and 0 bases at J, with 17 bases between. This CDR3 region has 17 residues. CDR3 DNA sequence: TGTGCCAGCAGTGAACGCCCGCAGGGTTATGTCTCCTACGAGCAGTACTTC. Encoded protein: CASSERPQGYVSYEQYF.

The CDR3 region has the DNA TGCAGTGCTAGAGGCGACAATGAGCAGTTCTTC. This codes for CSARGDNEQFF. The chain uses TRBV20-1 and TRBJ2-1; D is unclear. V lost 1 base and J 5 bases, leaving 3 bases between the germline ends. The CDR3 is 11 residues long. CDR1 and CDR2 from the germline V gene are DFQATT and SNEGSKA (reference sequence).

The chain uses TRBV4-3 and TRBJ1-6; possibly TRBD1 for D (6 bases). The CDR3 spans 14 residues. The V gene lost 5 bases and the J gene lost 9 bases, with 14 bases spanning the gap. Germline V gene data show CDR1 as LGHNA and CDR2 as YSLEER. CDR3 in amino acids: CASSAGQSPSPLHF. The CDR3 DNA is TGCGCCAGCAGCGCTGGACAGTCGCCTTCACCCCTCCACTTT.

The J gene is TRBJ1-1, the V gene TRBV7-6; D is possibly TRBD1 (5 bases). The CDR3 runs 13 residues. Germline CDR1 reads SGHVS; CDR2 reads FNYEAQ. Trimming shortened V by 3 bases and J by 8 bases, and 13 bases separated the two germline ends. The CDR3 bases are TGTGCCAGCAGCTTCGAGCAGGGTGAGGAAGCTTTCTTT. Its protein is CASSFEQGEEAFF.

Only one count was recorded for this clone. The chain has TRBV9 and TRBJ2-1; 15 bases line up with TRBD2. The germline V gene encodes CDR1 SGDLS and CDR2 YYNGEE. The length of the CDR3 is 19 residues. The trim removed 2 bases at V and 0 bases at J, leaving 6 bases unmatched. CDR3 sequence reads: CASSVFWTSGGASYNEQFF. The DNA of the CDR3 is TGTGCCAGCAGCGTTTTTTGGACTAGCGGGGGGGCCTCCTACAATGAGCAGTTCTTC.

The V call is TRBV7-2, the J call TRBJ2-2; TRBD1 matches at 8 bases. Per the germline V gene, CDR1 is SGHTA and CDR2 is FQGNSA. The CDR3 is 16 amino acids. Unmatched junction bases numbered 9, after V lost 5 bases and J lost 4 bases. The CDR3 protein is CASSPRDRSTTGELFF. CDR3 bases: TGTGCCAGCAGCCCCCGGGACAGGAGCACCACCGGGGAGCTGTTTTTT.

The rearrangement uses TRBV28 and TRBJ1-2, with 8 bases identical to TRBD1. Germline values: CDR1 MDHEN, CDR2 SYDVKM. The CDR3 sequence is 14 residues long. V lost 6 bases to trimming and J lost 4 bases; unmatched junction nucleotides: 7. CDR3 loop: CASRNLQGGYGYTF. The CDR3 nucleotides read TGTGCCAGCAGAAACCTACAGGGGGGCTATGGCTACACCTTC.

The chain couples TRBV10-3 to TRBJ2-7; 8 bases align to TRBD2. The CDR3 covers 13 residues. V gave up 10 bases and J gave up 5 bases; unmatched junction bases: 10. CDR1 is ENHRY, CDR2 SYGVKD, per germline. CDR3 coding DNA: TGTGCCAGCAGAGCGAGCGGGGGAGACGAGCAGTACTTC. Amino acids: CASRASGGDEQYF.

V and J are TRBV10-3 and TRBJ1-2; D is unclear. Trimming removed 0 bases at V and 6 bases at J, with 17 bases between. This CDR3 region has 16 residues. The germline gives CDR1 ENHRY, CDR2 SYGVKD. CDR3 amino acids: CAISESSATFEDGYTF. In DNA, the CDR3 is TGTGCCATCAGTGAGTCGTCAGCTACTTTTGAGGATGGCTACACCTTC.